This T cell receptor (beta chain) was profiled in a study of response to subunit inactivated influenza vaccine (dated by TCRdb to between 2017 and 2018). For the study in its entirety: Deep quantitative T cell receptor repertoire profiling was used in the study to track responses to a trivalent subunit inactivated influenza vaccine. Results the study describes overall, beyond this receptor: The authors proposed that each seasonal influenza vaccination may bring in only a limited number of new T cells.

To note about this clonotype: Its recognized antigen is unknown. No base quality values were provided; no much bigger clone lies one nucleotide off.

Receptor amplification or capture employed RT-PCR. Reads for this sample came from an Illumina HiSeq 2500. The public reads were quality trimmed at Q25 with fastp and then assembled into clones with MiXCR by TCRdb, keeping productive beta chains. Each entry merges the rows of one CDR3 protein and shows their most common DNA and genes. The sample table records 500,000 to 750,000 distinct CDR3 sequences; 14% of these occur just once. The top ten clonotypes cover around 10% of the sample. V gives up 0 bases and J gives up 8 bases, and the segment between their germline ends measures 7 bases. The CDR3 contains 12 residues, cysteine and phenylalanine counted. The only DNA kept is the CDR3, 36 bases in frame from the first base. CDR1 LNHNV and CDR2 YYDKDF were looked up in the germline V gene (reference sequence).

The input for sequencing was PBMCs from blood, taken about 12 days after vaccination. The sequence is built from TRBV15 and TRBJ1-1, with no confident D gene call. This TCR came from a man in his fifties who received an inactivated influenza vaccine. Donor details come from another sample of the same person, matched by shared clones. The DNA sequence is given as TGTGCCACCAGCAGAGAGAAAGGGGAAGCTTTCTTT. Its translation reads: CATSREKGEAFF.